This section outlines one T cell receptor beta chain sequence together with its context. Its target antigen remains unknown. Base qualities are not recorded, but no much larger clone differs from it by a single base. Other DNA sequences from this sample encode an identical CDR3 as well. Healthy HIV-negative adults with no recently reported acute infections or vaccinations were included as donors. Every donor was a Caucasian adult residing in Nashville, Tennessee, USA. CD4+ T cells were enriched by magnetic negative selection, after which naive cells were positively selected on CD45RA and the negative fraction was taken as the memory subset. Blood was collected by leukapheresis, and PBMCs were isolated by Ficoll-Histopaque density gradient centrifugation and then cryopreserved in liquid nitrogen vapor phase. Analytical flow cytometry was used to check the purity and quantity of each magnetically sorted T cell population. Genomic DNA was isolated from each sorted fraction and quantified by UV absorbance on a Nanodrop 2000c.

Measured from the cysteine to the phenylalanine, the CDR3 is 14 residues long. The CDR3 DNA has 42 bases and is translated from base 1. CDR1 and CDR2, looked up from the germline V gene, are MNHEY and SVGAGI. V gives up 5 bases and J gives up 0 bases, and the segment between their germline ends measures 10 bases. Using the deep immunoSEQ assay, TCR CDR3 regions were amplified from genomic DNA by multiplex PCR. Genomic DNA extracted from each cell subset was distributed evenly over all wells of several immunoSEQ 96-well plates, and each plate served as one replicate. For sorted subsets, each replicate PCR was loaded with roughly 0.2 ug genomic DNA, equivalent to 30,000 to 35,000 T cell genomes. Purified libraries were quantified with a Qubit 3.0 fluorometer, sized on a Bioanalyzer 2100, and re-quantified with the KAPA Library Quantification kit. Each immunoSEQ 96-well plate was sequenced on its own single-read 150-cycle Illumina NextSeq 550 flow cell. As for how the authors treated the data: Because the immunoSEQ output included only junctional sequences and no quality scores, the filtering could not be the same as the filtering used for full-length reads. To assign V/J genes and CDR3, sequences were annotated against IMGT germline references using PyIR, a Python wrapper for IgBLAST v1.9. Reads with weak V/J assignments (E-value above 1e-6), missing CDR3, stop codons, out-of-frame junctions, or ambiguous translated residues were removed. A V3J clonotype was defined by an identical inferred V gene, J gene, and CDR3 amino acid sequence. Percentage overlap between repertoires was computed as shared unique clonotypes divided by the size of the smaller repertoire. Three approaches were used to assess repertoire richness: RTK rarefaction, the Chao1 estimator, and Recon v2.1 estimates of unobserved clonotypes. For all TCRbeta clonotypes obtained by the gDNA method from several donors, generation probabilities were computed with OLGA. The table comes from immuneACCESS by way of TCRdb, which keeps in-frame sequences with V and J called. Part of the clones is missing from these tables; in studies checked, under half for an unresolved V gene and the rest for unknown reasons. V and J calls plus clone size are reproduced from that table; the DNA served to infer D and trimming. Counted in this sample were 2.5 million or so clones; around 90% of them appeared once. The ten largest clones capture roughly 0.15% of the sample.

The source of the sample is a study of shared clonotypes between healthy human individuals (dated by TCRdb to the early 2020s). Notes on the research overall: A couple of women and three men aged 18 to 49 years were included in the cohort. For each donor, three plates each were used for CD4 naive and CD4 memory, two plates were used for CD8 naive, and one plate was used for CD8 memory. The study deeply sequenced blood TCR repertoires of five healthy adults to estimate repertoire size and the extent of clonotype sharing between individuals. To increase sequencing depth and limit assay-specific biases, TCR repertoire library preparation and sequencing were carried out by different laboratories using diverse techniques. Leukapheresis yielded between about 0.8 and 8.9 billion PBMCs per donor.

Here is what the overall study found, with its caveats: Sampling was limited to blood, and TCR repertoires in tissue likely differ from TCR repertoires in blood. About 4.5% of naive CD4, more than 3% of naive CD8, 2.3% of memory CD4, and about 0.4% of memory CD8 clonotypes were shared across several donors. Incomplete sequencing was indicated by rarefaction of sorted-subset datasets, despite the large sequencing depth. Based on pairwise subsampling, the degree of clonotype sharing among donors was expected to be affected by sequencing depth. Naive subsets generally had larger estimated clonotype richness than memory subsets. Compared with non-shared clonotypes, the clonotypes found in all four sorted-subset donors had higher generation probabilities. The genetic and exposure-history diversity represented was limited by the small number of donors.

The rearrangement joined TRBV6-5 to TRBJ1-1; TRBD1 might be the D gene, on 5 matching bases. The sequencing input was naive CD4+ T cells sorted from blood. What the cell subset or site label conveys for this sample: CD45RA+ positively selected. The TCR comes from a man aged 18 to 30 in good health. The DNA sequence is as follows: TGTGCCAGCAGTCGACCGGGGGTGAACACTGAAGCTTTCTTT. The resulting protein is CASSRPGVNTEAFF.